Each of the 17 T cell receptor beta chains below was sequenced from the same sample in a study of cytomegalovirus exposure and HLA in healthy donors. Amplification used 60 Vbeta primers and 13 Jbeta primers. Assay: immunoSEQ multiplex PCR; the TCRdb copy retains only in-frame clones and omits some. The data hold about 120,000 clones, with roughly 9% observed a single time. Input material: PBMCs. The origin of the receptors is a woman between 40 and 50 years old in good health and CMV-seropositive.

This clone was counted between two and nine times. This sequence joins TRBV4-1 and TRBJ2-7, with a weak D call TRBD2 (5 bases). The CDR3 has 14 residues. Germline loops: CDR1 MGHRA, CDR2 YSYEKL. V shed 4 bases and J shed 7 bases, with 17 bases lying between them. CDR3 in amino acids: CASSPKHGPGEQYF. DNA for the CDR3: TGCGCCAGCAGCCCTAAACATGGACCGGGGGAGCAGTACTTC.

The chain combines TRBV5-1 with TRBJ1-2; 7 bases map to TRBD1. The length of the CDR3 is 14 residues. V lost 4 bases to trimming and J lost 3 bases; unmatched junction nucleotides: 6. Germline loops: CDR1 SGHRS, CDR2 YFSETQ. The CDR3 bases are TGCGCCAGCAGCACGGGACAGTTCGACTATGGCTACACCTTC. Translating it yields CASSTGQFDYGYTF.

This clone was counted a few times. This sample also contains other DNA sequences that code for the same CDR3. The V call is TRBV5-5, the J call TRBJ1-2; a possible D gene is TRBD1 (6 bases). CDR1 SGHKS and CDR2 YYEKEE come from the germline V gene (reference sequence). CDR3 length: 13 amino acids. With 0 bases removed from V and 4 bases from J, the gap between germline ends came to 7 bases. This chain's CDR3 is CASSLEQGYGYTF. The CDR3, as DNA: TGTGCCAGCAGCTTGGAACAGGGCTATGGCTACACCTTC. Looking up the rest from reference TRBV5-5 and TRBJ1-2 gives the full variable domain: DAGVTQSPTHLIKTRGQQVTLRCSPISGHKSVSWYQQVLGQGPQFIFQYYEKEERGRGNFPDRFSARQFPNYSSELNVNALLLGDSALYLCASSLEQGYGYTFGSGTRLTVV.

This clone was seen a few times. The V and J genes are TRBV11-2 and TRBJ1-3; the D gene is possibly TRBD1 (6 bases). The CDR3 has 14 residues. CDR1 and CDR2 (germline): SGHAT, FQNNGV. The ends were cut back, 1 base at V and 2 bases at J, with 6 bases in the middle. In DNA form, the CDR3 reads TGTGCCAGCAGCTTAGGGGGGCCTGGAAACACCATATATTTT. Amino acid sequence: CASSLGGPGNTIYF.

The chain couples TRBV6-4 to TRBJ1-1; maybe TRBD1 (6 bases). The germline V gene encodes CDR1 MRHNA and CDR2 SNTAGT. V lost 2 bases to trimming and J lost 1 base, with 14 bases between them. The CDR3 consists of 16 residues. The DNA for the CDR3 is TGTGCCAGCAGTGACAGCCACTCCAGGGGGAACACTGAAGCTTTCTTT. Translating gives CASSDSHSRGNTEAFF.

The sample holds a few counts of this clone. The sample holds other DNA sequences that translate to the same CDR3. This chain links TRBV6-5 with TRBJ2-3; maybe TRBD1 (6 bases). V lost 5 bases and J 7 bases, leaving 10 bases between the germline ends. CDR1 is MNHEY and CDR2 is SVGAGI in the germline V gene. The CDR3 has 12 residues. The CDR3 sequence: CASSDRTNTQYF. The CDR3 DNA reads as TGTGCCAGCAGTGACAGGACAAATACGCAGTATTTT.

This clone was seen a few times. J is TRBJ1-5 and V is TRBV7-2; tentative D call: TRBD1 (5 bases). Looked up from germline, CDR1 is SGHTA and CDR2 is FQGNSA. CDR3 size: 14 residues. Between the trimmed V and J ends, which lost 3 bases and 4 bases, there was a span of 10 bases. The CDR3 sequence is CASSFSAGNQPQHF. For the CDR3, the DNA is TGTGCCAGCAGCTTCTCGGCAGGGAATCAGCCCCAGCATTTT.

The chain combines TRBV18 with TRBJ2-7, with 14 bases lining up with TRBD2. Germline values: CDR1 KGHSH, CDR2 LQKENI. With V trimmed by 2 bases and J by 0 bases, 9 bases remained unmatched. The CDR3 runs to 19 residues. CDR3 in DNA: TGTGCCAGCTCACCAGGACTAGCGGGGGGCTTAATCCGCTCCTACGAGCAGTACTTC. Encoded protein: CASSPGLAGGLIRSYEQYF.

This clone was counted a few times. The chain employs TRBV19 and TRBJ2-6; 12 nucleotides match TRBD1. The J segment lost 4 bases and the V segment lost 5 bases, leaving 9 bases of the junction unmatched. The CDR3 sequence is 18 residues long. CDR1 and CDR2 from the germline V gene are LNHDA and SQIVND (reference sequence). The CDR3 sequence: CASSFLGQGASGANVLTF. CDR3 DNA: TGTGCCAGTAGTTTCCTGGGACAGGGGGCATCCGGGGCCAACGTCCTGACTTTC.

CDR3 bases: TGTGCCACCAGCAGAGACTACGGAGGCGAGGGGGTGATTAATGAAAAACTGTTTTTT. Translating it yields CATSRDYGGEGVINEKLFF. This rearrangement joins TRBV15 to TRBJ1-4; possible D gene TRBD1, 6 bases. Trimming shortened V by 0 bases and J by 4 bases, and 21 bases separated the two germline ends. This CDR3 has 19 residues. Germline-derived CDR1 and CDR2 are LNHNV and YYDKDF (reference sequence). The full variable domain, with the rest looked up from reference TRBV15 and TRBJ1-4, is DAMVIQNPRYQVTQFGKPVTLSCSQTLNHNVMYWYQQKSSQAPKLLFHYYDKDFNNEADTPDNFQSRRPNTSFCFLDIRSPGLGDTAMYLCATSRDYGGEGVINEKLFFGSGTQLSVL.

This clone appeared a few times. The chain couples TRBV27 to TRBJ1-5; TRBD1 matches at 7 bases. J gave up 3 bases and V 6 bases, and 5 bases lay outside the gene matches. Germline V gives CDR1 MNHEY, CDR2 SMNVEV (reference sequence). This CDR3 is built from 14 residues. CDR3 nucleotides: TGTGCCAGCAGAGCGACAGGGATCAATCAGCCCCAGCATTTT. Encoded protein: CASRATGINQPQHF.

The rearrangement links TRBV4-1 to TRBJ2-6; TRBD1 matches 7 bases. CDR1 and CDR2 (germline): MGHRA, YSYEKL. The trim removed 5 bases at V and 0 bases at J, leaving 10 bases unmatched. CDR3 length: 18 amino acids. CDR3 protein: CASSNYRGPSSGANVLTF. For the CDR3, the DNA is TGCGCCAGCAGCAACTACAGGGGCCCTAGCTCTGGGGCCAACGTCCTGACTTTC.

V and J are TRBV2 and TRBJ2-7, with 11 nucleotides matching TRBD2. The CDR3 loop spans 15 amino acids. Germline V CDR1 and CDR2: SNHLY, FYNNEI. V lost 6 bases and J lost 2; bases outside the gene matches: 6. CDR3 nucleotides: TGTGCCAGCAGGTTGGGACTAGCGGATACCTACGAGCAGTACTTC. Its protein is CASRLGLADTYEQYF.

V usage is TRBV6-1 and J usage is TRBJ1-5; a possible D gene is TRBD1 (6 bases). Germline lookup yields CDR1 MNHNS and CDR2 SASEGT. The CDR3 runs 14 residues. The V and J ends lost 7 bases and 5 bases respectively, with 15 bases between them. CDR3 coding DNA: TGTGCCAGCAAGGGGGGGGGTAGTGATCAGCCCCAGCATTTT. This encodes CASKGGGSDQPQHF.

This chain joins TRBV7-8 and TRBJ1-1, with 10 bases identical to TRBD1. The CDR3 spans 17 residues. Germline trimming cut 5 bases from V and 7 bases from J; bases unmatched to any gene: 16. Germline values: CDR1 SGHVS, CDR2 FQNEAQ. CDR3 sequence (DNA): TGTGCCAGCAGCCCTACGGGACAGGGGCTTGCATGGGGTGAAGCTTTCTTT. Its translation: CASSPTGQGLAWGEAFF.

This clone was counted between two and nine times. V and J are TRBV4-1 and TRBJ2-5, with 9 bases aligning to TRBD1. V was clipped by 4 bases and J by 5 bases; unmatched bases: 8. CDR3 length: 15 amino acids. Germline CDR1 is MGHRA and CDR2 is YSYEKL. This CDR3 is CASSPDPGTGETQYF. The DNA of the CDR3 is TGCGCCAGCAGCCCGGATCCTGGGACAGGGGAGACCCAGTACTTC.

The chain links TRBV6-1 to TRBJ2-5, with 11 bases that match TRBD2. Germline V CDR1 and CDR2: MNHNS, SASEGT. The CDR3 sequence is 15 residues long. Unmatched junction bases numbered 7, after V lost 4 bases and J lost 6 bases. The CDR3 DNA is TGTGCCAGCAGTGTTAGCGGGGGGGCCAGACAGACCCAGTACTTC. As protein: CASSVSGGARQTQYF.